These 15 T cell receptor beta chains were all obtained from the same sample, sequenced in a study of Graves' ophthalmopathy and Graves' hyperthyroidism. As the template, RNA transcripts were used to amplify TCR beta CDR3 regions. After a first-round RT-PCR with HTBI primers, a second-round multiplex PCR was run. Using its own MiXCR run on the multiplex PCR reads, TCRdb lists one record per CDR3 protein. The table includes a few hundred thousand distinct CDR3 sequences, about a sixth detected once. The sample taken for sequencing was peripheral blood. These receptors originate from an adult woman with stable Graves' hyperthyroidism.

V gene TRBV12-3 or TRBV12-4 combines with J gene TRBJ2-7; D possibly matches TRBD1 or TRBD2 (5 bases each). Deletions cut 4 bases from V and 0 bases from J, with 13 bases between. The length of the CDR3 is 15 residues. DNA of the CDR3: TGTGCCAGCAGTTCCGGGACGCAGAGCTCCTACGAGCAGTACTTC. It translates to CASSSGTQSSYEQYF.

This clonotype turned up a few times. The V and J genes are TRBV19 and TRBJ1-2; D may be TRBD1 (6 bases). This CDR3 is 15 amino acids long. Trimming took off 7 bases at V and 5 bases at J, with 20 bases between the two ends. Per the germline V gene, CDR1 is LNHDA and CDR2 is SQIVND (reference sequence). CDR3 loop: CASISGTSYAYGYTF. DNA of the CDR3: TGTGCCAGTATATCGGGGACATCCTACGCTTATGGCTACACCTTC.

This clonotype was seen repeatedly, ten times or more. This rearrangement joins TRBV28 to TRBJ2-2; tentatively, D is TRBD1 (5 bases). The germline gives CDR1 MDHEN, CDR2 SYDVKM. V dropped 6 bases and J dropped 6 bases, with 11 bases sitting between them. The CDR3 sequence is 13 residues long. As DNA, the CDR3 is TGTGCCAGCAGCCCCTTACAGGCCGGGGAGCTGTTTTTT. This gives the protein CASSPLQAGELFF.

There are many counts of this clonotype. CDR3 nucleotides: TGCAGTGCTACCGCAGGGACTAGCGAACGCTACGAGCAGTACTTC. Translated, it gives CSATAGTSERYEQYF. The rearrangement links TRBV20-1 to TRBJ2-7; 10 bases fit TRBD2. The CDR3 has 15 residues. Germline loops: CDR1 DFQATT, CDR2 SNEGSKA (reference sequence). J lost 3 bases, V lost 4 bases, and 9 bases had no gene match.

The chain has TRBV12-3 or TRBV12-4 and TRBJ1-5, with D perhaps TRBD1 (5 bases). There are 14 residues in the CDR3. V lost 5 bases to trimming and J lost 9 bases, with 17 bases between them. In DNA form, the CDR3 reads TGTGCCAGCAGTCCCGTTGGGGGGGTGGGGCCCCAGCATTTT. Translating gives CASSPVGGVGPQHF.

This clonotype came up many times. The J gene is TRBJ1-3, the V gene TRBV15; D is perhaps TRBD1 (6 bases). In germline, CDR1 is LNHNV, CDR2 YYDKDF (reference sequence). Trimming pared 5 bases from V and 0 bases from J, leaving 11 bases between. The CDR3 contains 15 residues. CDR3 protein: CATSEGVFSGNTIYF. CDR3 bases: TGTGCCACCAGCGAGGGGGTGTTCTCTGGAAACACCATATATTTT.

The genes are TRBV6-2 or TRBV6-3 and TRBJ2-3; D remains unclear. This CDR3 has 15 residues. Germline loops: CDR1 MNHEY, CDR2 SVGEGT. Trimming shortened V by 10 bases and J by 1 base, and 18 bases separated the two germline ends. CDR3: CATQRPVAGTDTQYF. The CDR3 nucleotides are TGTGCCACCCAAAGACCGGTTGCTGGCACAGATACGCAGTATTTT.

This clonotype was picked up many times. CDR3 sequence reads: CASSYSGGRDTEAFF. Written as DNA, the CDR3 is TGTGCCAGCAGTTACTCGGGGGGGAGGGACACTGAAGCTTTCTTT. This chain links TRBV6-2 or TRBV6-3 with TRBJ1-1, with a weak D call TRBD1 (5 bases). This CDR3 is 15 amino acids long. The V gene's germline CDR1 is MNHEY and CDR2 SVGEGT. Trimming took off 0 bases at V and 3 bases at J, with 11 bases between the two ends.

The table lists this clonotype with many counts. The chain employs TRBV11-2 and TRBJ2-7; 8 bases match TRBD1. CDR3 size: 15 residues. The germline gives CDR1 SGHAT, CDR2 FQNNGV. V gave up 0 bases and J gave up 6 bases; unmatched junction bases: 7. CDR3 sequence reads: CASSLDPGQGGEQYF. In DNA, the CDR3 is TGTGCCAGCAGCTTAGATCCAGGACAGGGTGGCGAGCAGTACTTC.

The chain links TRBV18 to TRBJ1-6; D gene uncertain. The CDR3 is made up of 14 amino acids. With 3 bases removed from V and 10 bases from J, the gap between germline ends came to 13 bases. Germline V gene sequence: CDR1 KGHSH, CDR2 LQKENI. CDR3 residues: CASSPEATKSPLHF. The CDR3 nucleotides are TGTGCCAGCTCACCGGAGGCGACAAAGTCACCCCTCCACTTT.

Many counts were recorded for this clonotype. This chain uses TRBV9 with TRBJ2-7; 12 nucleotides match TRBD2. CDR3 length equals 15 residues. V trimming: 5 bases; J trimming: 1 base; junction bases outside the gene matches: 4. From germline, CDR1 is SGDLS and CDR2 YYNGEE. The CDR3 coding sequence is TGTGCCAGCAGTCGGACTAGCGGGACATCCTACGAGCAGTACTTC. Its protein is CASSRTSGTSYEQYF.

This clonotype appeared many times. V and J are TRBV19 and TRBJ2-5; D gene ambiguous. The V end lost 4 bases, the J end lost 5 bases, and 11 bases lay between the germline ends. This CDR3 is 13 amino acids long. Germline CDR1 and CDR2: LNHDA and SQIVND (reference sequence). In DNA, the CDR3 is TGTGCCAGTAGTAACGGCGCTCTGGAGACCCAGTACTTC. Translation: CASSNGALETQYF.

This clonotype was picked up many times. This chain connects TRBV2 to TRBJ1-1; D is possibly TRBD1 (6 bases). V gave up 8 bases and J gave up 0 bases, with 16 bases separating them. The CDR3 is 15 amino acids. Germline values: CDR1 SNHLY, CDR2 FYNNEI. CDR3: CASPGGDILNTEAFF. CDR3 coding DNA: TGTGCCAGCCCGGGGGGGGACATCCTGAACACTGAAGCTTTCTTT.

This clonotype has at least ten counts. The rearrangement joins TRBV30 to TRBJ1-5; 7 bases agree with TRBD1. The CDR3 length is 13 residues. The V segment lost 2 bases and the J segment 3 bases; nucleotides outside the gene matches: 1. CDR1 is GTSNPN, CDR2 SVGIG, per germline (reference sequence). Here the CDR3 DNA reads TGTGCCTGGAGTACAGGGGACAATCAGCCCCAGCATTTT. This codes for CAWSTGDNQPQHF.

The sample holds many counts of this clonotype. CDR3 sequence reads: CASSEYYEQYF. The CDR3 bases are TGTGCCAGCAGTGAGTACTACGAGCAGTACTTC. V gene TRBV6-1 combines with J gene TRBJ2-7; D gene unclear. The CDR3 covers 11 residues. CDR1 and CDR2 (germline): MNHNS, SASEGT. V shed 3 bases and J shed 3 bases, with 3 bases lying between them.